The present entry profiles one T cell receptor (beta chain) with its context. TCRdb's copy holds only in-frame clones and misses some; the assay was immunoSEQ multiplex PCR. Of roughly 35,000 clones listed, 93% are singletons. The record originates from a study of T cells in tuberculosis. This TCR was recovered from a donor aged 10 to 29 with latent tuberculosis or without tuberculosis infection. The sequencing input was PBMCs.

CDR3 sequence reads: CASSFQGGAQPQHF. The CDR3 DNA follows: TGTGCCAGTAGTTTTCAGGGAGGCGCTCAGCCCCAGCATTTT. This chain uses TRBV19 with TRBJ1-5; D may be TRBD1 (5 bases). CDR1 and CDR2 (germline): LNHDA, SQIVND (reference sequence). The CDR3 contains 14 residues. V lost 5 bases, J lost 6 bases, and 14 bases lay in between.